The following is a TCR beta chain sequence with its context. What it binds is unknown. The sample is drawn from a study of T cell repertoires in cytomegalovirus infection. Study results and limitations: Ex vivo, HLA-C-restricted CMV-specific TCR beta clonotypes prevailed over the rest of the response. Of the TCR beta families, the public ones yielded a cumulative frequency that identified carriers of CMV plus the relevant HLA.

TCRdb analysed the reads with MiXCR anew, one entry per CDR3 protein. Here the sample spans about half a million distinct CDR3 sequences, about 33% being singletons. This receptor was taken from a human donor in good health (CMV status not recorded). Some clones in this sample may be carry-over from other donors' samples. The sample consisted of cultured PBMCs, taken from culture after CMV antigen stimulation.

CDR3: CASSREGDRVNQPQHF. In DNA, the CDR3 is TGTGCCAGTAGTAGAGAAGGGGACAGGGTCAATCAGCCCCAGCATTTT. The V gene is TRBV19, the J gene TRBJ1-5, with 9 bases identical to TRBD1. V trimming: 4 bases; J trimming: 3 bases; junction bases outside the gene matches: 7. The CDR3 is made up of 16 amino acids. Germline V gene lookup returns CDR1 LNHDA and CDR2 SQIVND (reference sequence). Based on the CDR3 plus reference TRBV19 and TRBJ1-5, the full variable domain is DGGITQSPKYLFRKEGQNVTLSCEQNLNHDAMYWYRQDPGQGLRLIYYSQIVNDFQKGDIAEGYSVSREKKESFPLTVTSAQKNPTAFYLCASSREGDRVNQPQHFGDGTRLSIL.